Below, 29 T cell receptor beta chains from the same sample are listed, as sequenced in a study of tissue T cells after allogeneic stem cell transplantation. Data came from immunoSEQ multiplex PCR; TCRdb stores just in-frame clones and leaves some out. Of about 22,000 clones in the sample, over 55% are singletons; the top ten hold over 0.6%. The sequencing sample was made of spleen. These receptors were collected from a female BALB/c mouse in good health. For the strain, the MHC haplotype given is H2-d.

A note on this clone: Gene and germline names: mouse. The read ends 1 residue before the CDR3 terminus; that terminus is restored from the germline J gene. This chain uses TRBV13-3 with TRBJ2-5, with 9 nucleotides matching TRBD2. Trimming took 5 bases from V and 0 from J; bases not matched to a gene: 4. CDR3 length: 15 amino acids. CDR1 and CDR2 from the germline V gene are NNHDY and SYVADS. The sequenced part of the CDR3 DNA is TGTGCCAGCAGAGGACTGGGGTCTAACCAAGACACCCAGTAC. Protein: CASRGLGSNQDTQY. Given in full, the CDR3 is CASRGLGSNQDTQYF.

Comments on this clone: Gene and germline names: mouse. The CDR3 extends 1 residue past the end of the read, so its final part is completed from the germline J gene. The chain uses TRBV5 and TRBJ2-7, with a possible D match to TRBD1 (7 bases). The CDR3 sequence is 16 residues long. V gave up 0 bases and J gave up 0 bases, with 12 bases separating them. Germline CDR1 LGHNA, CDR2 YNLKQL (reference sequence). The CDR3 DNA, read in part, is TGTGCCAGCAGCCAAGACAGGGGGGTCAGCTCCTATGAACAGTAC. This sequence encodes CASSQDRGVSSYEQY. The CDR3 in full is CASSQDRGVSSYEQYF.

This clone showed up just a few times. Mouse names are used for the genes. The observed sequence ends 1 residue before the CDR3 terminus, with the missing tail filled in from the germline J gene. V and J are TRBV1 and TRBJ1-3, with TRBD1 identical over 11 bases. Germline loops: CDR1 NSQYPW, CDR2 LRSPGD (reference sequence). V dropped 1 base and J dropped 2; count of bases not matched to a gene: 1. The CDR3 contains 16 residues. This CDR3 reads CTCSAVDRGPGNTLYF. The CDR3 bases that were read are TGCACCTGCAGTGCAGTGGACAGGGGGCCTGGAAATACGCTCTAT. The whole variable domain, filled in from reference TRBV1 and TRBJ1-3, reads VTLLEQNPRWRLVPRGQAVNLRCILKNSQYPWMSWYQQDLQKQLQWLFTLRSPGDKEVKSLPGADYLATRVTDTELRLQVANMSQGRTLYCTCSAVDRGPGNTLYFGEGSRLIVV.

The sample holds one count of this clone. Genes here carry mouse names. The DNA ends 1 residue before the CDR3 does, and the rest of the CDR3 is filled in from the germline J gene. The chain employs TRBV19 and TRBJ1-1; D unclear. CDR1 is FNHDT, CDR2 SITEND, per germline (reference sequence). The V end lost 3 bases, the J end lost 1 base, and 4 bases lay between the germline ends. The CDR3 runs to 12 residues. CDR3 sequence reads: CASSTINTEVFF. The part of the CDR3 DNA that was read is TGTGCCAGCAGTACAATAAACACAGAAGTCTTC.

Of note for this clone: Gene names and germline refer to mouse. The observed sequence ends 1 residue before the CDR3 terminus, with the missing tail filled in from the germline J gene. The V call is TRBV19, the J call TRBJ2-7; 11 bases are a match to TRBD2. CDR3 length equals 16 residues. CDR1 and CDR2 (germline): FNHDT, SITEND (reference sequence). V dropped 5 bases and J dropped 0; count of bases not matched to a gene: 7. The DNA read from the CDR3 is TGTGCCAGCAGCTCGGACTGGGGGGTTTCCTCCTATGAACAGTAC. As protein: CASSSDWGVSSYEQY. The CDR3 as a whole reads CASSSDWGVSSYEQYF.

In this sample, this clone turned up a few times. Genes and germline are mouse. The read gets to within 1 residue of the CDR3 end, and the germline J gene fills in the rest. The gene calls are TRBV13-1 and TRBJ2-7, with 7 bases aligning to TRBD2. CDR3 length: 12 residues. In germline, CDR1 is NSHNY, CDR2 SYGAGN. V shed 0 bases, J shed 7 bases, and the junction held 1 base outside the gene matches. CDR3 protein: CASSDAGGEQYF. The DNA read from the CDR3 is TGTGCCAGCAGTGATGCTGGGGGAGAACAGTAC.

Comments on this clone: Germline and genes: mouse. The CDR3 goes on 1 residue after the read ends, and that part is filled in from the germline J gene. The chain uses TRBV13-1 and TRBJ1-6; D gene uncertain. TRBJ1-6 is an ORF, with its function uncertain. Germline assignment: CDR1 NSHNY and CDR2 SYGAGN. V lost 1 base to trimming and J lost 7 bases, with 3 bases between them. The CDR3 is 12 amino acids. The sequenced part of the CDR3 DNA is TGTGCCAGCAGTGATAAGAATTCGCCCCTCTAC. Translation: CASSDKNSPLY. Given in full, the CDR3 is CASSDKNSPLYF.

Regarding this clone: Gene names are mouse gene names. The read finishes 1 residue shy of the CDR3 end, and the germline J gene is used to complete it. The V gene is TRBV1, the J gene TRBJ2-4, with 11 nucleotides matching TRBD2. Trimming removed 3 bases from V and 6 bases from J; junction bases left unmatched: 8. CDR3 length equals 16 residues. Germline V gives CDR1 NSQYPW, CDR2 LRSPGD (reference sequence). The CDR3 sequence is CTCSADTGGATNTLYF. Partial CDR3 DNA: TGCACCTGCAGTGCCGATACTGGGGGGGCGACGAACACCTTGTAC.

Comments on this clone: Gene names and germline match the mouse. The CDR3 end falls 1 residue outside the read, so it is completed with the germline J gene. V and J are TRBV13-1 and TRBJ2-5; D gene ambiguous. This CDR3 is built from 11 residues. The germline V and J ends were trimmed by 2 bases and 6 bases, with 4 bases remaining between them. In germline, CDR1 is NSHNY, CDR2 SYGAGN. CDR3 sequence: CASSEGDTQYF. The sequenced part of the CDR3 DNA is TGTGCCAGCAGTGAAGGGGACACCCAGTAC.

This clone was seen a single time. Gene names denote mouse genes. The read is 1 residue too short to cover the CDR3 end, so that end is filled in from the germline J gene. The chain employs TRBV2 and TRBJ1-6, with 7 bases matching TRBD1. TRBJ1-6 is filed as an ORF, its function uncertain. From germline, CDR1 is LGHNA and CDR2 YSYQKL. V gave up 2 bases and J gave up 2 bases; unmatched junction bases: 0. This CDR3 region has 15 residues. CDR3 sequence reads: CASSQQGAYNSPLYF. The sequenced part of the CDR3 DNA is TGTGCCAGCAGCCAACAGGGGGCCTATAATTCGCCCCTCTAC.

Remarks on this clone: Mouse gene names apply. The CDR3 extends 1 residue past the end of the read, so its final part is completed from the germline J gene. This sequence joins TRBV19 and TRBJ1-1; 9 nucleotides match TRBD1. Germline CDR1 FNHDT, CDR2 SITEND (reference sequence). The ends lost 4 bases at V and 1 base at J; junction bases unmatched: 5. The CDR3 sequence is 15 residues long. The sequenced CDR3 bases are TGTGCCAGCAGTCGGAGACAGGGGGTAAACACAGAAGTCTTC. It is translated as CASSRRQGVNTEVF. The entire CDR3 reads CASSRRQGVNTEVFF.

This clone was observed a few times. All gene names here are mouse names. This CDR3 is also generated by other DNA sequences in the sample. The CDR3 bases that were read are TGTGCCAGCGGTGATGGACTGGGGGGTTATGAACAGTAC. This encodes CASGDGLGGYEQY. Given in full, the CDR3 is CASGDGLGGYEQYF. The chain joins TRBV13-2 to TRBJ2-7; 10 bases fit TRBD2. The read stops 1 residue short of the end of the CDR3; the missing end is completed from the germline J gene. Germline CDR1 and CDR2: NNHNN and SYGAGS (reference sequence). V trimming: 0 bases; J trimming: 4 bases; junction bases outside the gene matches: 1. The CDR3 contains 14 residues.

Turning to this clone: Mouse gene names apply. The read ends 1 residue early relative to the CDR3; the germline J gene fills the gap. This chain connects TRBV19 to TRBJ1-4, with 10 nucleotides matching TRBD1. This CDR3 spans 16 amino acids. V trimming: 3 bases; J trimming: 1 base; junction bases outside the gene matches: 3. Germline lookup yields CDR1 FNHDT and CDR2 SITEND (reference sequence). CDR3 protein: CASSSRDRGSNERLFF. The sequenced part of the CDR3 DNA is TGTGCCAGCAGTAGCCGGGACAGGGGTTCCAACGAAAGATTATTT.

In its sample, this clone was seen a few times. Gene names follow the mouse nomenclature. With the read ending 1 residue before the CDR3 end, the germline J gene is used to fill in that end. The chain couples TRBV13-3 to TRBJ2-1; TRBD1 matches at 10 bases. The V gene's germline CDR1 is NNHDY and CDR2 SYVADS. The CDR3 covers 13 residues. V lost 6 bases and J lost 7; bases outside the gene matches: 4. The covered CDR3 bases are TGTGCCAGCACCCCGGGACAGGGGGCTGAGCAGTTC. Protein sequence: CASTPGQGAEQF. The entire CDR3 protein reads CASTPGQGAEQFF.

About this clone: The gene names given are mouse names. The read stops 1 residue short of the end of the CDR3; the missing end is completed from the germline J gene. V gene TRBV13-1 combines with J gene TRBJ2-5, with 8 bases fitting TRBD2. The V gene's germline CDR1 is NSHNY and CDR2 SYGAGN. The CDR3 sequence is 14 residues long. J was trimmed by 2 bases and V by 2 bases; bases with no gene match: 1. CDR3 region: CASSEGGPQDTQYF. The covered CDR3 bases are TGTGCCAGCAGTGAGGGGGGGCCCCAAGACACCCAGTAC.

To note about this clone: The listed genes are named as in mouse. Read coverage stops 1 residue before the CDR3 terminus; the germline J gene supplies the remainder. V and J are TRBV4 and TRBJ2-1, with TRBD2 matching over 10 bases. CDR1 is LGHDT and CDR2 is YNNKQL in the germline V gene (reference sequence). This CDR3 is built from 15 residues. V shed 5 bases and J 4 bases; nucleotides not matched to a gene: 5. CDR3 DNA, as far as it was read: TGTGCCAGCAGCCCTCCGGGACTGGGGTATGCTGAGCAGTTC. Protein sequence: CASSPPGLGYAEQF. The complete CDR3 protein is CASSPPGLGYAEQFF.

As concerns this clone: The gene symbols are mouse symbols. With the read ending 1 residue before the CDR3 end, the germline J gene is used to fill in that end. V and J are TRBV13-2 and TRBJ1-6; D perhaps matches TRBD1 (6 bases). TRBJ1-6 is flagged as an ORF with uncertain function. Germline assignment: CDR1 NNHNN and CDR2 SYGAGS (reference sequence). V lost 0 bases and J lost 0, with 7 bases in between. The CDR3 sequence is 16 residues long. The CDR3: CASGDAGDSYNSPLYF. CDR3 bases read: TGTGCCAGCGGTGATGCAGGGGATTCCTATAATTCGCCCCTCTAC.

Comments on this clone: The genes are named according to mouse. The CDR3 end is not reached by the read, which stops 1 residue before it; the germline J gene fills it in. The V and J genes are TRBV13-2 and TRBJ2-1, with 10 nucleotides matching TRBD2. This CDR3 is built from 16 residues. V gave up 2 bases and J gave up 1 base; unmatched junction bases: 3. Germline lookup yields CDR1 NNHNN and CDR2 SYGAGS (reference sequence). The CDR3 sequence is CASGEDWGENYAEQFF. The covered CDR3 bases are TGTGCCAGCGGTGAAGACTGGGGGGAAAACTATGCTGAGCAGTTC.

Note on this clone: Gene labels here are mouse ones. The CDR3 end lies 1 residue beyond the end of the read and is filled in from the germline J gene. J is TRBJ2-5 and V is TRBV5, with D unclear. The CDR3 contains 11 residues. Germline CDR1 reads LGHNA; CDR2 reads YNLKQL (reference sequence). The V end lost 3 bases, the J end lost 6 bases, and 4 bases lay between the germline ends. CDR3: CASSHGDTQYF. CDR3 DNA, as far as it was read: TGTGCCAGCAGCCATGGGGACACCCAGTAC.

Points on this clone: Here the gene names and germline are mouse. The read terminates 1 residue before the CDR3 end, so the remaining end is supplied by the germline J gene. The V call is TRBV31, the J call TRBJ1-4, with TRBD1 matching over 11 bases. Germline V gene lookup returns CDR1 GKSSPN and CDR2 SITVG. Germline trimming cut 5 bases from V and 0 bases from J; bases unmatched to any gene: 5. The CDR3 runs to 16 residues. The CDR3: CAWGSGQGVSNERLFF. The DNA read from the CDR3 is TGTGCCTGGGGCTCGGGACAGGGGGTTTCCAACGAAAGATTATTT.

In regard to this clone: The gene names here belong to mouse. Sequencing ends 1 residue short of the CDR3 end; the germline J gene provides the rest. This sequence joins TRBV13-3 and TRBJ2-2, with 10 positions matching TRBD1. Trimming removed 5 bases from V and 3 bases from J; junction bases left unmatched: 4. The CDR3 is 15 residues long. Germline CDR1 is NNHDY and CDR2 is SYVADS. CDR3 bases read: TGTGCCAGCAGAGACAGGGGGCCGGACACCGGGCAGCTCTAC. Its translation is CASRDRGPDTGQLY. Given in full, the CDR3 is CASRDRGPDTGQLYF.

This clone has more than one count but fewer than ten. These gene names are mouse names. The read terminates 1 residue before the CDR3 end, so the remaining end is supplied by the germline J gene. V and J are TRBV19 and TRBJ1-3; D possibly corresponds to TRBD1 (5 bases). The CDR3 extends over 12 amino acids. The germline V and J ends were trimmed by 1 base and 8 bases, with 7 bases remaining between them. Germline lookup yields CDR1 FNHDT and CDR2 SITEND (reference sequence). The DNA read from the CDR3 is TGTGCCAGCAGTATAAGGGGACATACGCTCTAT. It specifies CASSIRGHTLY. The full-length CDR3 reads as CASSIRGHTLYF.

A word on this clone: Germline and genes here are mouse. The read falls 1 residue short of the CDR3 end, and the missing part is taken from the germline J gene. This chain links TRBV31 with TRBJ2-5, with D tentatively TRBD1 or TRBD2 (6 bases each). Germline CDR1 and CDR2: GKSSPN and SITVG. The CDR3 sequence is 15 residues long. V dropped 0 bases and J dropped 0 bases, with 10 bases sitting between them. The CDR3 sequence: CAWSLRGVNQDTQYF. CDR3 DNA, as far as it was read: TGTGCCTGGAGTCTAAGGGGGGTTAACCAAGACACCCAGTAC.

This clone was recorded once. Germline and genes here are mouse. The covered CDR3 bases are TGTGCCAGCAGCCAAGAGGGAAACACCCAGTAC. Translation: CASSQEGNTQY. The CDR3 in its entirety is CASSQEGNTQYF. V and J are TRBV5 and TRBJ2-5; D remains unclear. The CDR3 end is not reached by the read, which stops 1 residue before it; the germline J gene fills it in. The ends were cut back, 0 bases at V and 7 bases at J, with 5 bases in the middle. This CDR3 comprises 12 residues. The V gene's germline CDR1 is LGHNA and CDR2 YNLKQL (reference sequence).

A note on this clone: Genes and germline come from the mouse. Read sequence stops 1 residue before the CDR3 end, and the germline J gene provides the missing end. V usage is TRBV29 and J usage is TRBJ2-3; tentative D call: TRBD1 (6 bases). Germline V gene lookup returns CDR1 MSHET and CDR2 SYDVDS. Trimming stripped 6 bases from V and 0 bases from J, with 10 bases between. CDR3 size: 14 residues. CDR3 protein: CASSPGQSAETLYF. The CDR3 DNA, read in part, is TGTGCTAGCAGCCCCGGACAGAGTGCAGAAACGCTGTAT.

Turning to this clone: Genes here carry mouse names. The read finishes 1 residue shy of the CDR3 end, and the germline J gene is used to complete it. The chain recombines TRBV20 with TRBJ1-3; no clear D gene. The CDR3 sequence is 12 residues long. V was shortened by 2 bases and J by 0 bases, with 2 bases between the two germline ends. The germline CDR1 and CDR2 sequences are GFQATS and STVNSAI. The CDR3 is CGARHSGNTLYF. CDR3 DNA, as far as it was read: TGTGGTGCTAGGCATTCTGGAAATACGCTCTAT.

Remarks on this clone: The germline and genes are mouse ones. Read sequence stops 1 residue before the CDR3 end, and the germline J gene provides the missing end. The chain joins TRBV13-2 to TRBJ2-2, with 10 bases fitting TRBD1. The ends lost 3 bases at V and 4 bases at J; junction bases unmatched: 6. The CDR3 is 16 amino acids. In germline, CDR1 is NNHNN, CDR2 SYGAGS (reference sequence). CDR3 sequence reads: CASGGGTGVATGQLYF. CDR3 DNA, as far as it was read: TGTGCCAGCGGTGGAGGGACAGGGGTTGCCACCGGGCAGCTCTAC.

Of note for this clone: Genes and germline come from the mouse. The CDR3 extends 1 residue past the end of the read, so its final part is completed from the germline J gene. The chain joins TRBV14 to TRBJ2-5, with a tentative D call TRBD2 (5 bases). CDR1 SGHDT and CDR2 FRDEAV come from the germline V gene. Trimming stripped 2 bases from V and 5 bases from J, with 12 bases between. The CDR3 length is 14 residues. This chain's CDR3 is CASSFAWEGDTQYF. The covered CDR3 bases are TGTGCCAGCAGTTTTGCCTGGGAGGGAGACACCCAGTAC.

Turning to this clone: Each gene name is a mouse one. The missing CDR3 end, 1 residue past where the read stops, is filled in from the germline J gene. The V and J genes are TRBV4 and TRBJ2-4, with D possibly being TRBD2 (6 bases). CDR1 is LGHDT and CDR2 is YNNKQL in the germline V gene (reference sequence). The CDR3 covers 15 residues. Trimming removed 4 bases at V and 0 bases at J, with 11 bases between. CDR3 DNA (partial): TGTGCCAGCAGCTTAGACTGGACTAGTCAAAACACCTTGTAC. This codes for CASSLDWTSQNTLY. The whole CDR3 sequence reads CASSLDWTSQNTLYF.